A single sample is the source of the 18 T cell receptor beta chains below, sequenced in a study of cytomegalovirus exposure and HLA in healthy donors. PCR involved 60 Vbeta and 13 Jbeta primers. TCRdb keeps only in-frame clones here, not all; method: immunoSEQ multiplex PCR. The profile shows a few hundred thousand clones, approximately 68% of them singletons. Material: PBMCs. Source of these receptors: a woman aged 30 to 39 in good health and CMV-seronegative.

The chain has TRBV19 and TRBJ1-2, with 11 nucleotides matching TRBD1. This CDR3 has 17 residues. Trimming removed 6 bases from V and 2 bases from J; junction bases left unmatched: 11. Germline loops: CDR1 LNHDA, CDR2 SQIVND (reference sequence). The CDR3 bases are TGTGCCAGTAGCTACCTACCGGGGACAGGGGGAAACTATGGCTACACCTTC. Its protein product is CASSYLPGTGGNYGYTF.

The chain combines TRBV6-5 with TRBJ1-5, with TRBD1 identical over 8 bases. The CDR3 runs to 15 residues. The germline V gene has CDR1 MNHEY and CDR2 SVGAGI. Trimming at V came to 5 bases and at J to 4 bases, leaving 7 bases not matched to a gene. The CDR3 here is CASSGDRKRNQPQHF. In nucleotides, the CDR3 is TGTGCCAGCAGTGGGGACAGGAAGAGAAATCAGCCCCAGCATTTT.

In its sample, this clone was seen a few times. The chain couples TRBV11-2 to TRBJ1-1; perhaps TRBD1 as D (6 bases). The CDR3 is 14 amino acids. Trimming left V 6 bases short and J 5 bases short, with 16 bases between. CDR1 is SGHAT, CDR2 FQNNGV, per germline. The DNA of the CDR3 is TGTGCCAGCAGTTCCCGAGGGGGGGGAACTGAAGCTTTCTTT. As protein: CASSSRGGGTEAFF.

The V and J genes are TRBV30 and TRBJ1-1; 9 nucleotides line up with TRBD1. The V and J ends lost 7 bases and 12 bases, in that order; junction bases with no gene match: 21. The V gene's germline CDR1 is GTSNPN and CDR2 SVGIG (reference sequence). The CDR3 is made up of 15 amino acids. The CDR3 reads CAYGTGRTPGQETFF. Written as DNA, the CDR3 is TGTGCCTACGGGACAGGGCGAACCCCGGGGCAGGAGACTTTCTTT.

The rearrangement links TRBV25-1 to TRBJ2-7; the match to TRBD1 covers 9 bases. V shed 3 bases, J shed 4 bases, and the junction held 7 bases outside the gene matches. The CDR3 length is 15 residues. Looked up from germline, CDR1 is MGHDK and CDR2 is SYGVNS. The CDR3, as DNA: TGTGCCAGCAGTGACCCGACAGGGGGGGTTTACGAGCAGTACTTC. It codes for CASSDPTGGVYEQYF.

The V call is TRBV6-1, the J call TRBJ2-5; the D gene is possibly TRBD2 (6 bases). The assigned J gene may be wrong: the sequence end matches TRBJ2-7 better. Germline lookup yields CDR1 MNHNS and CDR2 SASEGT. This CDR3 has 14 residues. The CDR3 region has the DNA TGTGCCAGCACCCTGAGGGAGGCGGCCTACGAGCAGTACTTC. Protein product: CASTLREAAYEQYF.

This chain connects TRBV27 to TRBJ2-7; the D is unclear. This CDR3 is built from 13 residues. The V end lost 3 bases, the J end lost 6 bases, and 12 bases lay between the germline ends. Per germline, CDR1 MNHEY and CDR2 SMNVEV (reference sequence). Here the CDR3 reads CASSFEVAGEQYF. For the CDR3, the DNA is TGTGCCAGCAGTTTTGAGGTAGCTGGCGAGCAGTACTTC.

The gene calls are TRBV10-2 and TRBJ1-1, with 9 bases lining up with TRBD1. CDR1 and CDR2 (germline): WSHSY, SAAADI. This CDR3 spans 15 amino acids. V trimming: 7 bases; J trimming: 1 base; junction bases outside the gene matches: 7. The CDR3, as DNA: TGCGCCAGCACCGGACAGGGGAGTGCGAACACTGAAGCTTTCTTT. Its translation: CASTGQGSANTEAFF.

This clone was seen a single time. This same CDR3 is encoded by further DNA sequences in the sample. This chain links TRBV5-6 with TRBJ1-1, with 9 bases aligning to TRBD1. CDR3 length: 15 amino acids. The J segment lost 1 base and the V segment lost 4 bases, leaving 5 bases of the junction unmatched. Germline CDR1 is SGHDT and CDR2 is YYEEEE. The DNA for the CDR3 is TGTGCCAGCAGCCTAGGGACAGGGAGGAACACTGAAGCTTTCTTT. It encodes CASSLGTGRNTEAFF.

The CDR3 sequence: CASSYGGAAGRNTIYF. CDR3 in DNA: TGTGCCAGCAGTTACGGGGGGGCAGCGGGAAGAAACACCATATATTTT. The chain is built from TRBV6-5 and TRBJ1-3; tentative D call: TRBD1 (6 bases). CDR1 is MNHEY and CDR2 is SVGAGI in the germline V gene. The CDR3 length is 16 residues. V lost 2 bases to trimming and J lost 5 bases, with 16 bases between them.

V and J are TRBV6-4 and TRBJ2-2, with D possibly being TRBD1 (6 bases). V was pared by 6 bases and J by 3 bases, with 14 bases between. Germline CDR1 is MRHNA and CDR2 is SNTAGT. The CDR3 loop spans 15 amino acids. In nucleotides, the CDR3 is TGTGCCAGCAGCCTGACAGGTTTTCACACCGGGGAGCTGTTTTTT. Protein: CASSLTGFHTGELFF.

In this sample, this clone turned up a few times. The chain uses TRBV30 and TRBJ2-5, with D hard to call. Trimming removed 2 bases from V and 1 base from J, with 8 bases in between. Germline V gene sequence: CDR1 GTSNPN, CDR2 SVGIG (reference sequence). This CDR3 region has 13 residues. CDR3 residues: CAWSPGGQETQYF. CDR3 nucleotide sequence: TGTGCCTGGAGTCCCGGTGGCCAAGAGACCCAGTACTTC.

This chain joins TRBV18 and TRBJ1-1; 7 bases fit TRBD1. This CDR3 region has 16 residues. Trimming removed 6 bases from V and 1 base from J; junction bases left unmatched: 11. CDR1 is KGHSH and CDR2 is LQKENI in the germline V gene. The CDR3 loop is CASSFTLAGGNTEAFF. The DNA of the CDR3 is TGTGCCAGCTCCTTCACCCTCGCAGGGGGGAACACTGAAGCTTTCTTT.

Points on this clone: This CDR3 is also generated by other DNA sequences in the sample. V and J are TRBV19 and TRBJ1-6; 9 nucleotides line up with TRBD1. The CDR3 runs 19 residues. Germline CDR1 LNHDA, CDR2 SQIVND (reference sequence). After removal of 5 bases from V and 8 bases from J, the junction contained 19 bases not matched to a gene. DNA of the CDR3: TGTGCCAGTAGTCGGCAGGGGACAGGGTACGGGCTGTCGGATTCACCCCTCCACTTT. Encoded protein: CASSRQGTGYGLSDSPLHF.

The chain links TRBV6-4 to TRBJ2-1; TRBD1 aligns across 7 bases. With V trimmed by 7 bases and J by 5 bases, 11 bases remained unmatched. Germline assignment: CDR1 MRHNA and CDR2 SNTAGT. The CDR3 runs to 15 residues. The CDR3 sequence: CASKVSQGVHNEQFF. In DNA form, the CDR3 reads TGTGCCAGCAAGGTCTCTCAGGGGGTTCACAATGAGCAGTTCTTC.

The chain has TRBV4-2 and TRBJ1-1; D is perhaps TRBD1 (6 bases). The CDR3 spans 11 residues. Trimming stripped 3 bases from V and 11 bases from J, with 10 bases between. Germline V CDR1 and CDR2: LGHNA, YNFKEQ. CDR3 loop: CASSHRQVAFF. CDR3 in DNA: TGTGCCAGCAGCCATCGACAGGTGGCTTTCTTT.

On this clone: One junction end does not reproduce the germline sequence, and a read error may be involved. The chain couples TRBV7-9 to TRBJ1-5, with a possible D match to TRBD1 (5 bases). Germline V lookup: CDR1 SEHNR, CDR2 FQNEAQ (reference sequence). CDR3 size: 16 residues. Written as DNA, the CDR3 is TGTTCCAGCAGCTTAGGTACAGGAACAAGCAATCAGCCCCAGCATTTT. Its protein is CSSSLGTGTSNQPQHF. Looking up the rest from reference TRBV7-9 and TRBJ1-5 gives the full variable domain: DTGVSQNPRHKITKRGQNVTFRCDPISEHNRLYWYRQTLGQGPEFLTYFQNEAQLEKSRLLSDRFSAERPKGSFSTLEIQRTEQGDSAMYLCSSSLGTGTSNQPQHFGDGTRLSIL.

This clone is a singleton in its sample. The V call is TRBV5-1, the J call TRBJ2-3, with 9 nucleotides matching TRBD2. Germline CDR1 is SGHRS and CDR2 is YFSETQ. This CDR3 has 17 amino acids. The ends lost 9 bases at V and 0 bases at J; junction bases unmatched: 14. The CDR3 DNA is TGCGCCACCAGTCCCGGGACTAGCACAACTAGCACAGATACGCAGTATTTT. This translates into CATSPGTSTTSTDTQYF.